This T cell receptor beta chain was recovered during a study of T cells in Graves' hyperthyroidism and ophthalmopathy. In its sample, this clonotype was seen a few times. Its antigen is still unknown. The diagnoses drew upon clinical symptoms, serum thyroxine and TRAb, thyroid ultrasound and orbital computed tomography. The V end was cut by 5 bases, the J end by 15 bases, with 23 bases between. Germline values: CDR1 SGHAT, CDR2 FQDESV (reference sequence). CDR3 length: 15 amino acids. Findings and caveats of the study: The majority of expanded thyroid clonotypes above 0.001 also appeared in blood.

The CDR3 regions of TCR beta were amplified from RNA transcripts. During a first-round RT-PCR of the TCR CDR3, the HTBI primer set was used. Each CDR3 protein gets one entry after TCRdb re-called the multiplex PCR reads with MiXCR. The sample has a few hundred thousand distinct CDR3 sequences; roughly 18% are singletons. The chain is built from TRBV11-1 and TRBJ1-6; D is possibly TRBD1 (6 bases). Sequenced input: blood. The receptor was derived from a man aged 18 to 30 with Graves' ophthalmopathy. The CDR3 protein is CASSPLGDRRGRLHF. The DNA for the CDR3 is TGTGCCAGCAGCCCCCTCGGGGACCGCCGGGGGCGCCTCCACTTT. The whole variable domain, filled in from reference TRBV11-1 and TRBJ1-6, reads EAEVAQSPRYKITEKSQAVAFWCDPISGHATLYWYRQILGQGPELLVQFQDESVVDDSQLPKDRFSAERLKGVDSTLKIQPAELGDSAMYLCASSPLGDRRGRLHFGNGTRLTVT.